The source of this TCR beta chain is a study of blood T cell repertoires in COVID-19. About the research overall: Some COVID-19 samples were acute and others convalescent; all came from the United States, Italy and Spain. Sources were T cells, B-cell-depleted T cells, or PBMCs; the material itself was cDNA or gDNA.

Original data processing: Quantification of nucleated cells was approximated via reference gene primer amplification. Generated by immunoSEQ multiplex PCR, the TCRdb table keeps only in-frame clones and is missing some. The D gene and trimming were derived from the DNA, and the V and J assignments and clone size from that table. The sample has 61,000 or so clones; 88% are singletons. Trimming removed 1 base from V and 0 bases from J, with 13 bases in between. Germline-derived CDR1 and CDR2 are SGHVS and FNYEAQ. The length of the CDR3 is 17 residues. The V gene is TRBV7-6, the J gene TRBJ1-3; D remains ambiguous. The sequenced sample consisted of peripheral blood. The receptor was derived from a woman in her forties or fifties with active or convalescent COVID-19. The CDR3 spells CASSLETSHPSGNTIYF. The DNA for the CDR3 is TGTGCCAGCAGCTTAGAGACATCTCACCCCTCTGGAAACACCATATATTTT.